The clone carrying this T cell receptor (beta chain) came up a few times. The antigen is unknown. This sample is drawn from a study of blood T cells in healthy people across ages. Overall study results and limits: Estimated diversity across one million T cells was deemed an underestimate.

A second PCR, run for roughly 6 to 11 cycles, used a sample-barcoded 5' primer plus a J-beta primer mix. A minimum of 2.5 million CDR3-containing paired-end reads was obtained for each sample. Each CDR3 protein gets one entry after TCRdb re-called the 5' RACE reads with MiXCR. The sample holds 600,000 to 800,000 distinct CDR3 sequences, roughly half seen once. Losses at the gene ends were 4 bases for V and 3 bases for J; bases not matched to a gene: 5. This CDR3 is built from 15 residues. Germline V gene lookup returns CDR1 MNHEY and CDR2 SVGAGI. The gene calls are TRBV6-5 and TRBJ2-2, with 7 bases aligning to TRBD1. The TCR originated in an elderly woman in good health. Material: blood. The CDR3 loop is CASSCRDRYTGELFF. The CDR3 bases are TGTGCCAGCAGTTGCCGGGACAGATACACCGGGGAGCTGTTTTTT.